The sequence of this T cell receptor beta chain was determined in a study of T cells in Graves' hyperthyroidism and ophthalmopathy. TCR beta CDR3 region amplification was performed from RNA transcripts. First-round RT-PCR targeting the TCR CDR3 was performed with the HTBI primer set. TCRdb redid the calling of the multiplex PCR reads with MiXCR, one entry per CDR3 protein. The table includes 30,000 to 35,000 distinct CDR3 sequences, around 53% detected once. CDR1 is MGHRA, CDR2 YSYEKL, per germline. The CDR3 is 13 residues long. V was shortened by 4 bases and J by 6 bases, with 13 bases between the two germline ends.

The clonotype was recovered from a woman in her thirties or forties with Graves' ophthalmopathy. J is TRBJ2-7 and V is TRBV4-1; D might be TRBD1 (5 bases). The sample was blood. As DNA, the CDR3 is TGCGCCAGCAGCCGACAGACACCATTCGAGCAGTACTTC. Its protein product is CASSRQTPFEQYF.